The 7 T cell receptor beta chains given below trace back to one sample, sequenced in a study of vaccination and CD4 T cells after COVID-19. Sequenced with the Oncomine TCR Beta short-read assay was DNA taken from cultured CD4+ T cells. One entry per CDR3 protein, called by TCRdb with MiXCR from the PCR reads. The sample shows nearly 25,000 distinct CDR3 sequences, approximately 28% of them seen only once. The antigens of these receptors remain unknown. Stated time point: late sampling 161 to 241 days after vaccination in three convalescent patients. The sample's treatment: approximately 10-day PBMC culture with coronavirus spike peptide pools or control peptides (ViraFEST assay). The source material was CD4+ T cells from blood, cultured in vitro, sampled about 7 months after SARS-CoV-2 vaccination. The receptors originated from a human donor who had recovered from COVID-19.

This clonotype showed up just a few times. The V gene is TRBV7-9, the J gene TRBJ2-1, with a tentative D call TRBD2 (7 bases). This CDR3 has 16 amino acids. Trimming shortened V by 0 bases and J by 4 bases, and 13 bases separated the two germline ends. Germline loops: CDR1 SEHNR, CDR2 FQNEAQ (reference sequence). In DNA, the CDR3 is TGTGCCAGCAGCTTAGCGGGGGGGCGTCGTTACAATGAGCAGTTCTTC. As protein: CASSLAGGRRYNEQFF.

A note on this clonotype: No conserved phenylalanine or tryptophan is present at the end of the CDR3, so a read error is the likely explanation. V is TRBV7-9 and J is TRBJ2-5, with TRBD2 matching over 9 bases. The germline V gene has CDR1 SEHNR and CDR2 FQNEAQ (reference sequence). Losses at the gene ends were 2 bases for V and 7 bases for J; bases not matched to a gene: 8. This CDR3 region has 15 residues. DNA of the CDR3: TGTGCCAGCAGCTTAATATTAGCGGGAGAATGGACCCAGTACTTA. It encodes CASSLILAGEWTQYL.

This clonotype occurred a few times. The chain joins TRBV27 to TRBJ2-2; D is ambiguous. This CDR3 comprises 14 residues. Trimming shortened V by 5 bases and J by 4 bases, and 11 bases separated the two germline ends. The V gene's germline CDR1 is MNHEY and CDR2 SMNVEV (reference sequence). DNA for the CDR3: TGTGCCAGCAGTCCCAGTACCTCCACCGGGGAGCTGTTTTTT. This translates into CASSPSTSTGELFF.

V is TRBV4-3 and J is TRBJ2-3; 7 bases match TRBD2. V lost 2 bases and J lost 6; bases outside the gene matches: 8. The CDR3 totals 15 residues. Germline V lookup: CDR1 LGHNA, CDR2 YSLEER. CDR3 residues: CASSQFGGSGDTQYF. CDR3 nucleotide sequence: TGCGCCAGCAGCCAATTTGGCGGGAGCGGGGATACGCAGTATTTT.

The chain combines TRBV20-1 with TRBJ2-3, with D tentatively TRBD2 (5 bases). Germline CDR1 DFQATT, CDR2 SNEGSKA (reference sequence). Trimming left V 0 bases short and J 0 bases short, with 10 bases between. The length of the CDR3 is 15 residues. CDR3 sequence: CSARDLRTSTDTQYF. CDR3 nucleotides: TGCAGTGCTAGAGATCTACGGACTAGCACAGATACGCAGTATTTT.

CDR3 DNA: TGTGCCAGCAGCTCTTCTACAGGGGACTCCTACAATGAGCAGTTCTTC. Its protein is CASSSSTGDSYNEQFF. The rearrangement joins TRBV2 to TRBJ2-1, with 7 bases aligning to TRBD1. This CDR3 is 16 amino acids long. V lost 6 bases, J lost 0 bases, and 8 bases stayed unmatched. The germline CDR1 and CDR2 sequences are SNHLY and FYNNEI.

In its sample, this clonotype was seen a few times. The chain joins TRBV7-2 to TRBJ1-2, with D possibly being TRBD1 (6 bases). Trimming stripped 1 base from V and 5 bases from J, with 8 bases between. Germline loops: CDR1 SGHTA, CDR2 FQGNSA. CDR3 length equals 13 residues. CDR3 loop: CASSLDRVYGYTF. In DNA, the CDR3 is TGTGCCAGCAGCTTAGACAGGGTGTATGGCTACACCTTC.